Shown below are 14 T cell receptor beta chains from a single sample sequenced in a study of CD8+CD57+ T cells in acquired aplastic anemia. By flow cytometry, patients selected for sequencing had shown an expansion of CD8+CD57+ cells. Profiling of TCR beta VDJ combinations and CDR3 sequences used genomic DNA as template. Via MiXCR, TCRdb re-called the reads, giving one row per CDR3 protein. The repertoire includes 250,000 to 300,000 distinct CDR3 sequences, under 60% of them detected once, and roughly 1.2% sits in the top ten. The sample comprised sorted CD4+, CD8+, or CD8+CD57+ T cells (not recorded which) from PBMCs. The receptors come from a human donor with aplastic anemia.

In this sample, this clonotype turned up a few times. The chain is built from TRBV15 and TRBJ2-7, with 10 bases identical to TRBD1. This CDR3 has 15 residues. Losses at the gene ends were 1 base for V and 2 bases for J; bases not matched to a gene: 2. From germline, CDR1 is LNHNV and CDR2 YYDKDF (reference sequence). The CDR3, as DNA: TGTGCCACCAGCAGAGCGGGACAGGGGCCCTACGAGCAGTACTTC. Its translation: CATSRAGQGPYEQYF.

As DNA, the CDR3 is TGCAGTGCTAGTTACAGGTCACCCTACGAGCAGTACTTC. It translates to CSASYRSPYEQYF. The V and J genes are TRBV20-1 and TRBJ2-7; tentatively, D is TRBD1 (5 bases). This CDR3 is 13 amino acids long. Between the trimmed V and J ends, which lost 3 bases and 2 bases, there was a span of 11 bases. From germline, CDR1 is DFQATT and CDR2 SNEGSKA (reference sequence).

The chain employs TRBV2 and TRBJ2-7, with D unresolved. The CDR3 contains 14 residues. The ends were cut back, 6 bases at V and 4 bases at J, with 16 bases in the middle. The germline CDR1 and CDR2 sequences are SNHLY and FYNNEI. The CDR3 DNA follows: TGTGCCAGCAGCAAGACCCTTTCTAATTACGAGCAGTACTTC. Protein: CASSKTLSNYEQYF.

This clonotype appeared many times. The V gene is TRBV12-3 or TRBV12-4, the J gene TRBJ1-1; D gene unclear. The CDR3 sequence is 13 residues long. The germline V and J ends were trimmed by 4 bases and 0 bases, with 6 bases remaining between them. CDR3 region: CASSSSMNTEAFF. CDR3 DNA: TGTGCCAGCAGTTCATCAATGAACACTGAAGCTTTCTTT.

This clonotype was recorded at least ten times. The rearrangement uses TRBV7-8 and TRBJ2-1, with 8 bases fitting TRBD2. Germline-derived CDR1 and CDR2 are SGHVS and FQNEAQ. This CDR3 comprises 15 residues. With 8 bases clipped from V and 5 bases from J, the junction kept 11 bases outside the gene matches. The CDR3 loop reads CASRRGATLDNEQFF. The CDR3 nucleotides are TGTGCCAGCCGGCGGGGGGCTACCTTAGACAATGAGCAGTTCTTC.

The DNA of the CDR3 is TGCGCCAGCAGCGGGACGGACAAAGAGACCCAGTACTTC. Its translation: CASSGTDKETQYF. The chain employs TRBV10-1 and TRBJ2-5, with D perhaps being TRBD1 or TRBD2 (5 bases each). CDR1 is WNHNN, CDR2 SYGVQD, per germline (reference sequence). Trimming took 6 bases from V and 3 from J, leaving 11 bases between them. The CDR3 totals 13 residues.

This clonotype was observed a handful of times. The chain has TRBV15 and TRBJ1-5, with D perhaps matching TRBD1 (5 bases). Germline loops: CDR1 LNHNV, CDR2 YYDKDF (reference sequence). V shed 0 bases and J shed 2 bases, with 17 bases lying between them. The CDR3 has 18 amino acids. DNA for the CDR3: TGTGCCACCAGCAGAGATCGAGAAGGGGCGCGAGGCAATCAGCCCCAGCATTTT. Its protein product is CATSRDREGARGNQPQHF.

This clonotype turned up a few times. This chain uses TRBV25-1 with TRBJ1-2; D is unclear. V was pared by 1 base and J by 5 bases, with 5 bases between. The CDR3 loop spans 12 amino acids. Germline lookup yields CDR1 MGHDK and CDR2 SYGVNS. CDR3: CASSELGYGYTF. CDR3 bases: TGTGCCAGCAGTGAATTAGGGTATGGCTACACCTTC.

This clonotype was counted many times. This chain connects TRBV6-6 to TRBJ1-1; tentatively, D is TRBD1 (6 bases). Trimming removed 6 bases from V and 0 bases from J, with 11 bases in between. Per the germline V gene, CDR1 is MNHNY and CDR2 is SVGAGI (reference sequence). This CDR3 contains 14 residues. The DNA for the CDR3 is TGTGCCAGCAGCATCGGACAGCTGAACACTGAAGCTTTCTTT. Translated, it gives CASSIGQLNTEAFF.

The chain has TRBV9 and TRBJ2-3, with no clear D. The CDR3 length is 16 residues. With 0 bases removed from V and 6 bases from J, the gap between germline ends came to 17 bases. The germline CDR1 and CDR2 sequences are SGDLS and YYNGEE. This CDR3 is CASSVEISVDSDTQYF. Here the CDR3 DNA reads TGTGCCAGCAGCGTAGAGATTAGTGTCGATTCGGATACGCAGTATTTT.

This sequence joins TRBV2 and TRBJ2-7; 7 nucleotides agree with TRBD1. CDR1 is SNHLY and CDR2 is FYNNEI in the germline V gene. Trimming at V came to 5 bases and at J to 0 bases, leaving 4 bases not matched to a gene. The CDR3 totals 14 residues. CDR3: CASSLQGPSYEQYF. In DNA, the CDR3 is TGTGCCAGCAGTCTACAGGGGCCCTCCTACGAGCAGTACTTC.

The rearrangement links TRBV18 to TRBJ2-7; D is unclear. The germline V gene encodes CDR1 KGHSH and CDR2 LQKENI. Trimming cost V 3 bases and J 0 bases, with 6 bases left between them. This CDR3 contains 13 residues. DNA of the CDR3: TGTGCCAGCTCACCGACCGACTCCTACGAGCAGTACTTC. Its translation is CASSPTDSYEQYF.

This clonotype showed up many times. This chain uses TRBV5-8 with TRBJ2-1, with 10 positions matching TRBD2. Germline loops: CDR1 SGHTS, CDR2 YDEGEE. V trimming: 2 bases; J trimming: 4 bases; junction bases outside the gene matches: 9. The CDR3 length is 17 residues. The CDR3 DNA reads TGTGCCAGCAGCTTATCTAGCGGGGGAAACCTTTACAATGAGCAGTTCTTC. Protein product: CASSLSSGGNLYNEQFF.

The V gene is TRBV7-2, the J gene TRBJ1-2; 8 nucleotides align to TRBD1. CDR1 is SGHTA, CDR2 FQGNSA, per germline. This CDR3 spans 14 amino acids. The V and J ends lost 3 bases and 12 bases, in that order; junction bases with no gene match: 12. The CDR3 DNA sequence: TGTGCCAGCAGCTTGGTTTCAGGGGGCGCCGGAAACACCTTC. Its protein is CASSLVSGGAGNTF.